A few counts support the clone carrying this TCR beta chain. Antigen: not known. The sample is drawn from a study of T cells after yellow fever vaccination. On the study more broadly: Researchers used SMART-Seq v4 Ultra Low Input to prepare fractions that had low cell numbers. General observations from the study: Abundant clonotypes (contaminants from the bulk population) could be present in FACS-sorted repertoires. Faster peaking, at day 5 versus 15, marked a secondary response that was weaker.

Template switching by 5'RACE produced TCR cDNA, adding a universal primer site and UMIs. One entry per CDR3 protein results from TCRdb running MiXCR on the 5' RACE reads. Among 120,000 or so distinct CDR3 sequences listed, about 8.4% were seen once. Germline-derived CDR1 and CDR2 are SGHVS and FNYEAQ. The germline V and J ends were trimmed by 7 bases and 10 bases, with 14 bases remaining between them. CDR3 size: 12 residues. This sequence originates from a man aged 18 to 35 who received the YFV17D yellow fever vaccine. The chain couples TRBV7-6 to TRBJ2-1; the D gene is possibly TRBD2 (6 bases). The sample here was CD8+ T cells sorted from PBMCs, taken on the day of the yellow fever booster vaccination. CDR3 sequence (DNA): TGTGCCAGCACCCCAACGGGGGTAGAGCAGTTCTTC. The encoded protein is CASTPTGVEQFF.